The 8 T cell receptor beta chains listed next were all sequenced from one sample in a study of OX40 agonist ivuxolimab in advanced cancers. Clones were sequenced by immunoSEQ multiplex PCR, and TCRdb holds only the in-frame ones, with some missing. The profile shows 100,000 or so clones, 86% of them singletons. This sample comprised CD4+ or CD8+ T cells sorted from blood, obtained in a trial of the OX40 agonist ivuxolimab. All receptors come from an adult with an advanced solid tumor such as melanoma, head and neck, liver or kidney cancer.

The chain uses TRBV6-5 and TRBJ2-3, with D unresolved. Germline lookup yields CDR1 MNHEY and CDR2 SVGAGI. The CDR3 totals 12 residues. V was trimmed by 2 bases and J by 4 bases, leaving 4 bases between them. CDR3: CASSYGPDTQYF. In nucleotides, the CDR3 is TGTGCCAGCAGTTACGGGCCAGATACGCAGTATTTT.

Written as DNA, the CDR3 is TGTGCCAGCAGCGTGGATTGGGGGACCCCCGAAGCTTTCTTT. Translated, it gives CASSVDWGTPEAFF. The chain links TRBV9 to TRBJ1-1, with D maybe TRBD1 (5 bases). Germline loops: CDR1 SGDLS, CDR2 YYNGEE. Trimming shortened V by 2 bases and J by 8 bases, and 16 bases separated the two germline ends. The CDR3 is made up of 14 amino acids.

The CDR3 sequence is CASSLSNEQFF. The CDR3 DNA follows: TGTGCCAGCAGCTTGTCCAATGAGCAGTTCTTC. The V gene is TRBV7-8, the J gene TRBJ2-1; unclear D gene. CDR1 SGHVS and CDR2 FQNEAQ come from the germline V gene. CDR3 length: 11 amino acids. Trimming took off 3 bases at V and 6 bases at J, with 3 bases between the two ends.

V and J are TRBV27 and TRBJ1-1; D is perhaps TRBD1 (5 bases). CDR3 length: 21 amino acids. V lost 2 bases and J 1 base, leaving 29 bases between the germline ends. CDR1 and CDR2 (germline): MNHEY, SMNVEV (reference sequence). DNA of the CDR3: TGTGCCAGCAGTTTAACCTCTGGGCCCACCAGGGTGGCCGGCAGGAACACTGAAGCTTTCTTT. Translated: CASSLTSGPTRVAGRNTEAFF.

The gene calls are TRBV7-9 and TRBJ1-3; 9 bases are shared with TRBD1. Germline CDR1 is SEHNR and CDR2 is FQNEAQ (reference sequence). V was clipped by 6 bases and J by 2 bases; unmatched bases: 2. This CDR3 spans 14 amino acids. The CDR3 is CASSTGGPGNTIYF. The CDR3 DNA follows: TGTGCCAGCAGTACAGGGGGCCCTGGAAACACCATATATTTT.

This clone has just a few counts. This chain connects TRBV5-6 to TRBJ1-3; D may be TRBD1 (6 bases). Germline-derived CDR1 and CDR2 are SGHDT and YYEEEE. Trimming removed 1 base at V and 1 base at J, with 9 bases between. This CDR3 spans 15 amino acids. The CDR3 loop is CASSLTGFSGNTIYF. The CDR3 DNA reads as TGTGCCAGCAGCTTGACAGGGTTTTCTGGAAACACCATATATTTT. Using reference TRBV5-6 and TRBJ1-3 for the parts outside the CDR3, the full variable domain is DAGVTQSPTHLIKTRGQQVTLRCSPKSGHDTVSWYQQALGQGPQFIFQYYEEEERQRGNFPDRFSGHQFPNYSSELNVNALLLGDSALYLCASSLTGFSGNTIYFGEGSWLTVV.

The J gene is TRBJ1-2, the V gene TRBV6-1, with D unresolved. Trimming stripped 3 bases from V and 6 bases from J, with 11 bases between. The germline CDR1 and CDR2 sequences are MNHNS and SASEGT. This CDR3 spans 13 amino acids. Here the CDR3 DNA reads TGTGCCAGCAGTGACCTGACCCTTGATGGCTACACCTTC. Protein product: CASSDLTLDGYTF.

Turning to this clone: Without the conserved terminal phenylalanine or tryptophan, this CDR3 likely stems from a read error. The CDR3 reads CASSSPGRGSLKFTEAFL. The CDR3 DNA is TGTGCCAGCAGCTCCCCGGGCAGGGGTTCACTGAAGTTCACTGAAGCTTTCCTT. This rearrangement joins TRBV5-6 to TRBJ1-1; a weak D match, TRBD1 (6 bases). Germline-derived CDR1 and CDR2 are SGHDT and YYEEEE. The CDR3 totals 18 residues. Trimming shortened V by 3 bases and J by 4 bases, and 25 bases separated the two germline ends.